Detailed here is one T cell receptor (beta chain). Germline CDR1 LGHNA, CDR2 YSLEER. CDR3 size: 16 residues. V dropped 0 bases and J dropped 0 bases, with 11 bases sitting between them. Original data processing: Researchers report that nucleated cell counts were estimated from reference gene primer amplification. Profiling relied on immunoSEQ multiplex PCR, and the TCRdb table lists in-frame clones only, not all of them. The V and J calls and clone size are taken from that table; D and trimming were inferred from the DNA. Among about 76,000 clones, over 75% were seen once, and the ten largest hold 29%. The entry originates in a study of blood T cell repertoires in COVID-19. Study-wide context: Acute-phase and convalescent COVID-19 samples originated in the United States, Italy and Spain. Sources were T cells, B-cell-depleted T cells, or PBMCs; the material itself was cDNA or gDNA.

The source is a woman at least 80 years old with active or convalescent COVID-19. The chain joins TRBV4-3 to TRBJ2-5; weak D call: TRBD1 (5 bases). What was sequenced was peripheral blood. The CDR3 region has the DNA TGCGCCAGCAGCCAAGAAGGGGTCATGTACCAAGAGACCCAGTACTTC. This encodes CASSQEGVMYQETQYF.